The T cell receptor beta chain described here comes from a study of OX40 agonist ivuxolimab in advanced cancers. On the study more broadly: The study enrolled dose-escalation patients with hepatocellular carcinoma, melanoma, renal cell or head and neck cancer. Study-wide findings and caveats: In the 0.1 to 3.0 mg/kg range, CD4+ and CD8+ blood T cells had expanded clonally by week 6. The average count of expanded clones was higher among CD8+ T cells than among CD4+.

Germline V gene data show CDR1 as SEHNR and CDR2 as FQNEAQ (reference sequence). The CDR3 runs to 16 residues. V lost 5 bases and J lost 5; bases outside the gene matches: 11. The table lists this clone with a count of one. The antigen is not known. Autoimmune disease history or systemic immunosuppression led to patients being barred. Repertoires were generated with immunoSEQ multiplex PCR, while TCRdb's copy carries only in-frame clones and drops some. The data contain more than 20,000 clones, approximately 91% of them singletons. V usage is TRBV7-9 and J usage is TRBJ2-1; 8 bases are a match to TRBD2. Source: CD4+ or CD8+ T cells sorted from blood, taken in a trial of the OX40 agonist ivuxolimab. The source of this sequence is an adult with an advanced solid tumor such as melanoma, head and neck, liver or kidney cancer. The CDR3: CASSRGGLGLDNEQFF. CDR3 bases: TGTGCCAGCAGCCGCGGGGGACTAGGTCTTGACAATGAGCAGTTCTTC.